These 11 T cell receptor beta chains were all obtained from the same sample, sequenced in a study of cytomegalovirus exposure and HLA in healthy donors. 13 Jbeta primers and 60 Vbeta primers were used for the PCR. Using immunoSEQ multiplex PCR, the repertoire was profiled, and TCRdb retains in-frame clones only, with some absent. The sample shows around 210,000 clones, around 77% of them seen only once. Material: PBMCs. These receptors were obtained from a woman aged 25 to 39 in good health and CMV-seronegative.

V usage is TRBV7-9 and J usage is TRBJ2-7, with TRBD1 identical over 10 bases. The CDR3 covers 18 residues. The V and J ends lost 6 bases and 1 base, in that order; junction bases with no gene match: 15. Germline CDR1 SEHNR, CDR2 FQNEAQ (reference sequence). This CDR3 reads CASSGFGQGVSQSYEQYF. The CDR3 DNA is TGTGCCAGCAGTGGGTTTGGACAGGGGGTTTCCCAATCCTACGAGCAGTACTTC.

The chain has TRBV5-6 and TRBJ2-5; a possible D gene is TRBD2 (5 bases). The CDR3 has 14 amino acids. V gave up 1 base and J gave up 5 bases, with 12 bases separating them. Germline values: CDR1 SGHDT, CDR2 YYEEEE. CDR3 loop: CASSLREGLETQYF. The CDR3 DNA reads TGTGCCAGCAGCTTGCGGGAAGGGCTTGAGACCCAGTACTTC.

The rearrangement uses TRBV5-1 and TRBJ2-7, with D tentatively TRBD2 (6 bases). This CDR3 is 15 amino acids long. Germline loops: CDR1 SGHRS, CDR2 YFSETQ. Deletions cut 4 bases from V and 1 base from J, with 15 bases between. The CDR3 DNA reads as TGCGCCAGCAGCCCGGGACGTGGAGGGTCCTACGAGCAGTACTTC. Its translation is CASSPGRGGSYEQYF.

A few counts support this clone. CDR3 nucleotide sequence: TGTGCCAGCAGCTTGGTGGACAAGAACACTGAAGCTTTCTTT. Translation gives CASSLVDKNTEAFF. This sequence joins TRBV5-4 and TRBJ1-1; TRBD1 is a possible D gene (5 bases). This CDR3 comprises 14 residues. CDR1 and CDR2 (germline): SGHNT, YYREEE (reference sequence). The ends were cut back, 0 bases at V and 1 base at J, with 7 bases in the middle.

The chain's CDR3 is CASSFFNEQFF. In DNA form, the CDR3 reads TGTGCCAGCAGCTTCTTTAATGAGCAGTTCTTC. This chain joins TRBV7-8 and TRBJ2-1; D unresolved. The CDR3 has 11 residues. Germline-derived CDR1 and CDR2 are SGHVS and FQNEAQ. V was shortened by 3 bases and J by 7 bases, with 4 bases between the two germline ends.

The CDR3 here is CASSPPGQGAVDEKLFF. The CDR3 DNA is TGTGCCAGCTCACCACCCGGGCAGGGGGCGGTGGATGAAAAACTGTTTTTT. The chain recombines TRBV18 with TRBJ1-4, with TRBD1 identical over 8 bases. The ends lost 0 bases at V and 6 bases at J; junction bases unmatched: 9. The CDR3 sequence is 17 residues long. The germline V gene encodes CDR1 KGHSH and CDR2 LQKENI.

The chain combines TRBV14 with TRBJ1-1; 7 bases agree with TRBD1. Trimming took 4 bases from V and 5 from J; bases not matched to a gene: 13. CDR3 length: 16 residues. Germline lookup yields CDR1 SGHDN and CDR2 FVKESK. CDR3 amino acids: CASSPLPYRGLTEAFF. The CDR3 bases are TGTGCCAGCAGCCCCCTACCATACAGGGGACTTACTGAAGCTTTCTTT.

This rearrangement joins TRBV5-6 to TRBJ1-1; 7 bases map to TRBD1. Germline trimming cut 3 bases from V and 5 bases from J; bases unmatched to any gene: 4. The CDR3 is 13 residues long. Germline V gene data show CDR1 as SGHDT and CDR2 as YYEEEE. The CDR3 DNA follows: TGTGCCAGCAGCTCCATACAGGGGACTGAAGCTTTCTTT. It translates to CASSSIQGTEAFF. Full variable domain (missing parts from reference TRBV5-6 and TRBJ1-1): DAGVTQSPTHLIKTRGQQVTLRCSPKSGHDTVSWYQQALGQGPQFIFQYYEEEERQRGNFPDRFSGHQFPNYSSELNVNALLLGDSALYLCASSSIQGTEAFFGQGTRLTVV.

The chain combines TRBV4-2 with TRBJ2-5, with 10 positions matching TRBD2. The germline V gene encodes CDR1 LGHNA and CDR2 YNFKEQ. V was clipped by 1 base and J by 2 bases; unmatched bases: 7. The CDR3 length is 17 residues. The CDR3 sequence: CASSQVHGTSEQETQYF. CDR3 sequence (DNA): TGTGCCAGCAGCCAAGTACACGGGACTAGCGAACAAGAGACCCAGTACTTC.

This clone showed up just a few times. The chain has TRBV27 and TRBJ1-2, with 9 positions matching TRBD1. Germline CDR1 and CDR2: MNHEY and SMNVEV (reference sequence). The junction had 9 bases not matched to a gene; V was cut back by 6 bases and J by 4 bases. The length of the CDR3 is 15 residues. The CDR3 nucleotides read TGTGCCAGCAGCCTAAGACAGGGGGTGGGCTATGGCTACACCTTC. Its protein is CASSLRQGVGYGYTF.

For the CDR3, the DNA is TGTGCCAGCAGCAAGGGACAGGCCCATGAAGCTTTCTTT. Protein product: CASSKGQAHEAFF. This sequence joins TRBV7-9 and TRBJ1-1; 8 bases match TRBD1. The CDR3 extends over 13 amino acids. The junction had 6 bases not matched to a gene; V was cut back by 5 bases and J by 7 bases. In germline, CDR1 is SEHNR, CDR2 FQNEAQ (reference sequence).